This T cell receptor (beta chain) emerged from a study of long-term antiretroviral therapy in people with HIV. V lost 2 bases, J lost 5 bases, and 6 bases lay in between. The CDR3 has 13 amino acids. Per germline, CDR1 SGHTA and CDR2 FQGNSA. immunoSEQ v3.0 was run at survey level. Measured with immunoSEQ multiplex PCR; TCRdb has only the in-frame clones, and not every one. The sample lists about 16,000 clones; approximately 86% were seen once. V is TRBV7-2 and J is TRBJ1-4; D remains unclear. This clonotype was obtained from a woman aged 25 to 39 with HIV. Sequenced here: unsorted PBMCs, sampled 2.3 to 2.4 years before starting antiretroviral therapy. CDR3 sequence reads: CASSLTRNEKLFF. CDR3 coding DNA: TGTGCCAGCAGCTTAACCCGAAATGAAAAACTGTTTTTT.